This TCR beta chain comes out of a study of blood T cell repertoires in COVID-19. Study in general: T cells, B-cell-depleted T cells, or PBMCs provided the cDNA or gDNA that served as material.

Germline V lookup: CDR1 MDHEN, CDR2 SYDVKM. After removal of 4 bases from V and 11 bases from J, the junction contained 11 bases not matched to a gene. This CDR3 has 16 residues. Methods used by the authors: Cell counts per sample came from amplifying reference gene primers. Assay: immunoSEQ multiplex PCR; the TCRdb copy retains only in-frame clones and omits some. From that table come the V and J calls and clone size; the DNA was used to work out D and trimming. The data contain under 130,000 clones, 89% of them singletons. The chain recombines TRBV28 with TRBJ2-1, with 13 bases matching TRBD2. The source material was peripheral blood. The TCR originated in a woman of 80 years or more in a cohort sampled during active COVID-19. Here the CDR3 DNA reads TGTGCCAGCAGTTCTCAACTAGCGGGGGGGCTTGGGAAGCAGTTCTTC. It encodes CASSSQLAGGLGKQFF.